A single sample is the source of the 11 T cell receptor beta chains below, sequenced in a study of T cells in Graves' hyperthyroidism and ophthalmopathy. TCR beta CDR3 sequences were amplified from RNA transcripts. During a first-round RT-PCR of the TCR CDR3, the HTBI primer set was used. Each CDR3 protein gets one entry after TCRdb re-called the multiplex PCR reads with MiXCR. The repertoire consists of 700,000 or so distinct CDR3 sequences, with around 13% occurring once and the leading ten covering roughly an eighth. Sequenced input: blood. The receptors come from a woman between 50 and 59 years old with Graves' ophthalmopathy.

This clonotype was detected many times. V gene TRBV11-2 combines with J gene TRBJ2-4; 14 bases map to TRBD2. Germline CDR1 reads SGHAT; CDR2 reads FQNNGV. V dropped 5 bases and J dropped 8; count of bases not matched to a gene: 11. The CDR3 loop spans 17 amino acids. For the CDR3, the DNA is TGTGCCAGCAGCGCCGGGACTAGCGGGAGTGTCGTAGACATTCAGTACTTC. This codes for CASSAGTSGSVVDIQYF.

This clonotype was detected many times. The gene calls are TRBV20-1 and TRBJ2-1; TRBD2 aligns across 7 bases. The CDR3 is 10 amino acids. V shed 6 bases, J shed 13 bases, and the junction held 6 bases outside the gene matches. CDR1 is DFQATT and CDR2 is SNEGSKA in the germline V gene (reference sequence). Here the CDR3 reads CSARGLSQFF. The CDR3, as DNA: TGCAGTGCGAGGGGACTATCTCAGTTCTTC.

This clonotype was seen at least ten times. The rearrangement links TRBV29-1 to TRBJ2-7, with D unresolved. The V and J ends lost 3 bases and 2 bases respectively, with 8 bases between them. The CDR3 loop spans 12 amino acids. Germline V gene lookup returns CDR1 SQVTM and CDR2 ANQGSEA. The CDR3 DNA sequence: TGCAGCGTTGACGTCGGAGCCTACGAGCAGTACTTC. Its translation: CSVDVGAYEQYF.

This clonotype was counted many times. The chain has TRBV7-2 and TRBJ2-7; 8 bases are shared with TRBD2. Trimming removed 0 bases from V and 7 bases from J; junction bases left unmatched: 8. Looked up from germline, CDR1 is SGHTA and CDR2 is FQGNSA. This CDR3 is 15 amino acids long. CDR3 residues: CASSLALAGLGEQYF. The CDR3 DNA reads TGTGCCAGCAGCTTAGCCCTAGCGGGCCTTGGTGAGCAGTACTTC.

This clonotype was observed at least ten times. This chain uses TRBV29-1 with TRBJ2-3, with 11 bases lining up with TRBD2. CDR3 length: 16 amino acids. J was trimmed by 1 base and V by 7 bases; bases with no gene match: 10. CDR1 is SQVTM and CDR2 is ANQGSEA in the germline V gene. The CDR3 coding sequence is TGCAGCGCCTGGGCCGGGACTAGCGGTCGCACAGATACGCAGTATTTT. Its protein product is CSAWAGTSGRTDTQYF.

This clonotype has a count of ten or more. CDR3: CSAPKGASDSNQPQHF. CDR3 coding DNA: TGCAGTGCTCCCAAGGGGGCTTCTGATAGCAATCAGCCCCAGCATTTT. This chain joins TRBV20-1 and TRBJ1-5; 7 bases map to TRBD1. In germline, CDR1 is DFQATT, CDR2 SNEGSKA (reference sequence). The CDR3 spans 16 residues. After removal of 5 bases from V and 0 bases from J, the junction contained 10 bases not matched to a gene.

The chain recombines TRBV19 with TRBJ1-5, with D unclear. V lost 1 base to trimming and J lost 0 bases, with 7 bases between them. This CDR3 spans 15 amino acids. CDR1 is LNHDA, CDR2 SQIVND, per germline (reference sequence). CDR3 sequence: CASSIGHNSNQPQHF. For the CDR3, the DNA is TGTGCCAGTAGTATAGGACACAATAGCAATCAGCCCCAGCATTTT.

This chain uses TRBV18 with TRBJ1-2; D is unclear. V lost 3 bases, J lost 8 bases, and 13 bases lay in between. The CDR3 has 13 amino acids. CDR1 is KGHSH, CDR2 LQKENI, per germline. The CDR3 protein is CASSPTIVVGYTF. In nucleotides, the CDR3 is TGTGCCAGCTCACCCACTATCGTGGTCGGCTACACCTTC.

The chain uses TRBV24-1 and TRBJ2-1; D remains unclear. V was shortened by 2 bases and J by 6 bases, with 10 bases between the two germline ends. The CDR3 totals 14 residues. The V gene's germline CDR1 is KGHDR and CDR2 SFDVKD. The CDR3 DNA sequence: TGTGCCACCAGTGATTCCGGCAGGACCAATGAGCAGTTCTTC. This encodes CATSDSGRTNEQFF.

This clonotype was found a few times. With a much larger clone just one base away, this may be a read error. The V and J genes are TRBV5-1 and TRBJ2-1; 7 bases align to TRBD1. CDR1 and CDR2 (germline): SGHRS, YFSETQ. The CDR3 runs 14 residues. V shed 3 bases, J shed 9 bases, and the junction held 9 bases outside the gene matches. The CDR3: CASSSQTGSSEQFF. The CDR3 DNA reads as TGCGCCAGCAGCTCCCAGACAGGGAGCAGTGAGCAGTTCTTC.

The chain employs TRBV7-8 and TRBJ2-5, with 7 positions matching TRBD1. Germline CDR1 SGHVS, CDR2 FQNEAQ. This CDR3 has 16 residues. With 5 bases clipped from V and 2 bases from J, the junction kept 11 bases outside the gene matches. CDR3 loop: CASSPNGVRGQETQYF. In nucleotides, the CDR3 is TGTGCCAGCAGCCCGAATGGTGTCAGGGGGCAAGAGACCCAGTACTTC. The full variable domain, in which reference TRBV7-8 and TRBJ2-5 provide the parts outside the CDR3, is GAGVSQSPRYKVAKRGQDVALRCDPISGHVSLFWYQQALGQGPEFLTYFQNEAQLDKSGLPSDRFFAERPEGSVSTLKIQRTQQEDSAVYLCASSPNGVRGQETQYFGPGTRLLVL.